This TCR beta chain came from a study of T cell responses to AZD1222 COVID-19 vaccine. Background on the study: Whether given at about 4 or about 12 weeks, second doses were pooled.

Sequencing was performed with immunoSEQ multiplex PCR; in TCRdb, only in-frame clones are kept and a portion is missing. The data show 97,000 or so clones, with around 87% seen just once and 5% held by the top ten. The TCR comes from an adult in good health. Sequencing was performed on peripheral blood, taken on day 0 of AZD1222 vaccination.

Here the CDR3 reads CASSGQGASEAFF. CDR3 nucleotide sequence: TGTGCCAGCAGTGGGCAGGGGGCGTCTGAAGCTTTCTTT. V usage is TRBV3-1 (or the pseudogene TRBV3-2) and J usage is TRBJ1-1, with 8 bases aligning to TRBD1. CDR1 is LGHDT, CDR2 YNNKEL, per germline (reference sequence). Germline trimming cut 6 bases from V and 6 bases from J; bases unmatched to any gene: 6. The CDR3 totals 13 residues.